This T cell receptor beta chain originates from a study of Ad26.COV2.S vaccination and SARS-CoV-2 variants listed by TCRdb under 2021. As for the study more broadly: Donors in the vaccine arm were drawn from COV1001, a multicentre, randomized, double-blind, placebo-controlled phase I-IIa trial testing Ad26.COV2.S in healthy adults. Ad26.COV2.S was given intramuscularly at 5x10^10 or 1x10^11 viral particles, as a single shot or as two shots 56 days apart. The specificity and breadth of SARS-CoV-2-reactive T cell receptors after Ad26.COV2.S vaccination were assessed by TCRbeta repertoire sequencing. The TCR-sequenced set comprised approximately 32 samples: around 20 Ad26.COV2.S vaccine recipients, 5 placebo recipients and 8 SARS-CoV-2 convalescent individuals. Trial participants were randomized into five groups of five: low-dose or high-dose Ad26.COV2.S given once or twice, or placebo on both occasions. Investigators remained blinded to trial group allocation during experiments and outcome assessment.

Broad study findings and their caveats: The authors noted that the TCR breadth and depth analyses may have underestimated total T cell responses. Higher spike-specific TCR breadth was observed in Ad26.COV2.S recipients than in placebo recipients (P = 0.0014). After vaccination, substantial breadth of spike-specific CD8+ and CD4+ T cell responses was reported. Vaccine and placebo recipients had similar non-spike TCR breadth, a finding consistent with the vaccine containing only spike. The study lacked the statistical power to compare responses across vaccine doses or regimens.

TCRbeta CDR3 regions were sequenced with the immunoSEQ Assay. After extraction, genomic DNA underwent amplification by bias-controlled multiplex PCR, followed by high-throughput sequencing. The paper's data handling went like this. To quantify the absolute abundance of every unique TCRbeta CDR3 region, sequences were collapsed and filtered. T cell fraction was estimated by normalizing TCRbeta template counts to usable DNA, which was measured by amplifying reference genes present in all nucleated cells. Repertoire TCRs were annotated as SARS-CoV-2-specific when V gene, CDR3 amino acid sequence and J gene were exactly matched to a known reactive TCR set. The reference SARS-CoV-2 TCR set came from MIRA and was filtered for enrichment in COVID-19-positive ImmuneCODE repertoires, removing public or cross-reactive TCRs. Drawing on the MIRA antigens, annotated TCRs were analysed further at the level of specific ORF or position within ORF. Depth was the summed frequency of annotated unique rearrangements, while breadth was defined as annotated unique rearrangements over total unique productive rearrangements. Two-sided Wilcoxon rank-sum tests were used to compare TCR breadth between groups. Drawn from immuneACCESS, this table holds only the in-frame rearrangements with V and J called that TCRdb kept. Clones are partly lost; checked studies trace under half to an unresolved V gene and leave the rest unexplained. The D gene and trimming were derived from the DNA, and the V and J assignments and clone size from that table. In all, the sample holds 300,000 to 400,000 clones, and around 90% of those were seen once. About 3.4% of the sample is in the top ten clones.

Sample treatment or condition, as interpreted from the label and publication: around 19 received Ad26.COV2.S at low or high dose, single or two shots; about five received placebo; per-sample allocation not given. Repertoires of vaccine and placebo recipients were sequenced from samples collected on day 63 after the first injection. Cohort 1b enrolled about 25 adults aged 18-55 years at a single site in Boston, USA, between 29 July and 7 August 2020. Ad26.COV2.S consisted of a replication-incompetent adenovirus type 26 vector by which a prefusion-stabilized SARS-CoV-2 spike protein from the original Wuhan strain was expressed. In regard to this clone: There is no known antigen for this receptor. Base qualities are missing; no much larger clone stands one base away.

The sample consisted of peripheral blood, taken in a trial of Ad26.COV2.S vaccine versus placebo. The TCR sequence derives from a person between 18 and 65 years old who received the Ad26.COV2.S COVID-19 vaccine or a placebo.

The CDR3 protein sequence reads: CASSQSGQSNVLTF. The nucleotide sequence is TGCGCCAGCAGCCAATCGGGGCAATCAAACGTCCTGACTTTC. The rearranged segments are TRBV5-1 and TRBJ2-6; the D element could tentatively be TRBD1 or TRBD2, as 5 bases agree for each. Per the germline V gene, SGHRS is the CDR1 and YFSETQ is the CDR2. The CDR3 runs 14 amino acids, cysteine and phenylalanine included. Of the read, only the CDR3 DNA is kept; its 42 bases are in frame from base 1. V and J are truncated by 4 bases and 10 bases respectively, leaving an intervening sequence of 15 bases.